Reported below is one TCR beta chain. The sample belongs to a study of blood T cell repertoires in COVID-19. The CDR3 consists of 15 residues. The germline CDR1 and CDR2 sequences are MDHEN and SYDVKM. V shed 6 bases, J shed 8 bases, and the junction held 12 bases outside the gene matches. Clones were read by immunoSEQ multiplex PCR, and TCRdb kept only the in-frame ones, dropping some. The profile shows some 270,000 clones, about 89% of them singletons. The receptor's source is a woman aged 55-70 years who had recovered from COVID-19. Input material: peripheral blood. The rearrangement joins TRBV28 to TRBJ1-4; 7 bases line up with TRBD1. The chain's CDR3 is CASRLDRDVGEKLFF. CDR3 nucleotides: TGTGCCAGCAGACTAGACAGGGACGTAGGGGAAAAACTGTTTTTT.